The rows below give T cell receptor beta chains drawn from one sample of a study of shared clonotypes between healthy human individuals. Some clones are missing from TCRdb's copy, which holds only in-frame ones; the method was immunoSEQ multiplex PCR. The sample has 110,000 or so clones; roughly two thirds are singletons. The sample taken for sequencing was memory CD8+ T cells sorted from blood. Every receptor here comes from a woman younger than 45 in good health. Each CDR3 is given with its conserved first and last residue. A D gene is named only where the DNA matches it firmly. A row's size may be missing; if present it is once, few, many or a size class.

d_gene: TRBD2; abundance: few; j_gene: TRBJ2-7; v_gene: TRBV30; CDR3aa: CAWERDHYEQYF; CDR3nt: TGTGCCTGGGAGCGGGACCACTACGAGCAGTACTTC
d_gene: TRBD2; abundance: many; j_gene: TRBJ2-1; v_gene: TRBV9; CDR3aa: CASSVGGGSDEQFF; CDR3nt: TGTGCCAGCAGCGTCGGCGGGGGATCAGATGAGCAGTTCTTC
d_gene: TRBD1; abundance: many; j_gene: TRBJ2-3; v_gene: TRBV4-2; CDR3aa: CASSQDTGTGPDTQYF; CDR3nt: TGTGCCAGCAGCCAAGATACCGGGACAGGGCCAGATACGCAGTATTTT
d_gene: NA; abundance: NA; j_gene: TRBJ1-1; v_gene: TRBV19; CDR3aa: CASSMAMNTEAFF; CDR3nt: TGTGCCAGTAGTATGGCCATGAACACTGAAGCTTTCTTT
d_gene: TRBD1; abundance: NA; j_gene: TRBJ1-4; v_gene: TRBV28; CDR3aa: CASSPWTGGPEKLFF; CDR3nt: TGTGCCAGCAGTCCATGGACAGGGGGCCCTGAAAAACTGTTTTTT
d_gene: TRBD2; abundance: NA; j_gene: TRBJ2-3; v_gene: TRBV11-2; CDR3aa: CASSNLSGRWDTQYF; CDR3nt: TGTGCCAGCAGCAACCTAAGCGGGAGATGGGATACGCAGTATTTT
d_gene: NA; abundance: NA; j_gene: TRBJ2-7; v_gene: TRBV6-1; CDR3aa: CASRDRGTYEQYF; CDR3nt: TGTGCCAGCAGGGACCGGGGTACCTACGAGCAGTACTTC
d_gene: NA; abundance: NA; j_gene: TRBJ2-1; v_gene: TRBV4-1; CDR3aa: CASSKVQGNYNEQFF; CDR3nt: TGCGCCAGCAGCAAAGTACAAGGGAACTACAATGAGCAGTTCTTC
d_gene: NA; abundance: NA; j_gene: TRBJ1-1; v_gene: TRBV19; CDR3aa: CASSITLLTPKGVNTEAFF; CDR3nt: TGTGCCAGTAGTATAACTCTCCTCACACCTAAGGGCGTGAACACTGAAGCTTTCTTT
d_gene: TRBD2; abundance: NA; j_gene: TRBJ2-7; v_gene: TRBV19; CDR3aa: CASSLGLAATYEQYF; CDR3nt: TGTGCCAGTAGTTTGGGACTAGCGGCGACCTACGAGCAGTACTTC
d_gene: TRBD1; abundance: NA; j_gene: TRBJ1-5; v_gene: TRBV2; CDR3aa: CASTPGQGRGNQPQHF; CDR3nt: TGTGCCAGCACTCCGGGACAGGGAAGAGGCAATCAGCCCCAGCATTTT
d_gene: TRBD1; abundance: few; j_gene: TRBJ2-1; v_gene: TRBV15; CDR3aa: CATSRGQGEYVDEQFF; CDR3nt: TGTGCCACCAGCAGGGGACAGGGGGAGTATGTGGATGAGCAGTTCTTC
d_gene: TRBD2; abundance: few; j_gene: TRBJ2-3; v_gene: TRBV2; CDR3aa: CASSVGGPADTQYF; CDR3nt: TGTGCCAGCAGTGTGGGAGGGCCCGCAGATACGCAGTATTTT
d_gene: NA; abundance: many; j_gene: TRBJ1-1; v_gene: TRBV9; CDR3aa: CASSVSWGVTEAFF; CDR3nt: TGTGCCAGCAGCGTAAGTTGGGGAGTCACTGAAGCTTTCTTT
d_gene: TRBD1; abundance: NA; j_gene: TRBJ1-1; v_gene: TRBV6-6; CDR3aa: CASSSGTGEAFF; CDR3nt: TGTGCCAGCAGCTCCGGGACAGGTGAAGCTTTCTTT
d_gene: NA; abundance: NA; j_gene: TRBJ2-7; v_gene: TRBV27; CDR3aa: CASSLAGSSYEQYF; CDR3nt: TGTGCCAGCAGTTTGGCTGGGAGCTCCTACGAGCAGTACTTC
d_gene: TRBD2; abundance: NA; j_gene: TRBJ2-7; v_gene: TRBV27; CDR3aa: CASSPTLGGGPSYEQYF; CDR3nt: TGTGCCAGCAGTCCAACCCTCGGGGGGGGACCCTCCTACGAGCAGTACTTC
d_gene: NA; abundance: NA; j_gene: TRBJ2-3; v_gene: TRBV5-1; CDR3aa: CASSFWTVSTDTQYF; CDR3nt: TGCGCCAGCAGCTTTTGGACAGTTAGCACAGATACGCAGTATTTT
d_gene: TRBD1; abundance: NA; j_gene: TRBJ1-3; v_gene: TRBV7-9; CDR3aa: CASSYGQGRINTIYF; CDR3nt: TGTGCCAGCAGCTACGGACAGGGGAGGATAAACACCATATATTTT
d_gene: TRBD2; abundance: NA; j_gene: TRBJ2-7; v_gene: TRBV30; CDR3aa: CAWSVQWGGISSYEQYF; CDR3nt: TGTGCCTGGAGTGTACAATGGGGGGGGATCAGCTCCTACGAGCAGTACTTC
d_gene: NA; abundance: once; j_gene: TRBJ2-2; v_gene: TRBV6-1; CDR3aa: CASSWAENTGELFF; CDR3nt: TGTGCCAGCAGTTGGGCGGAGAACACCGGGGAGCTGTTTTTT
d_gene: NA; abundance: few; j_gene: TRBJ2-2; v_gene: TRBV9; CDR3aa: CASSVSWGNTGELFF; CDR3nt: TGTGCCAGCAGCGTATCTTGGGGGAACACCGGGGAGCTGTTTTTT
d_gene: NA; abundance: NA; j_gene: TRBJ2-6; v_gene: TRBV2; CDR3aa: CASGDSDSRANVLTF; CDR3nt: TGTGCCAGCGGAGACTCGGACTCGAGGGCCAACGTCCTGACTTTC
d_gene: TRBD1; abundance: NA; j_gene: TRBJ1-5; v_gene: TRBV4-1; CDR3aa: CASSQDLFHRGTQPQHF; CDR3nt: TGCGCCAGCAGCCAAGATCTTTTTCACAGGGGAACTCAGCCCCAGCATTTT
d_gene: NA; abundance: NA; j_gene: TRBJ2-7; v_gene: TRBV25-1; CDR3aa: CASSETGHSYEQYF; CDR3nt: TGTGCCAGCAGTGAGACGGGACACTCCTACGAGCAGTACTTC
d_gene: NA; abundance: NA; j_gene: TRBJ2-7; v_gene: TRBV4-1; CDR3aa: CASSHVEDTYYEQYF; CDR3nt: TGCGCCAGCAGCCACGTGGAAGACACCTACTACGAGCAGTACTTC
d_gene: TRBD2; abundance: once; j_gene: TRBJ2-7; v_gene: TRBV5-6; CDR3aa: CASSLGTSGPTSYEQYF; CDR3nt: TGTGCCAGCAGCTTGGGGACTAGCGGGCCCACCTCCTACGAGCAGTACTTC
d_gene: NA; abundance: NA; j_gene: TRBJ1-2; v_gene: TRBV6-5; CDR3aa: CASSYPRGALGYGYTF; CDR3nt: TGTGCCAGCAGTTACCCGCGCGGGGCCCTGGGCTATGGCTACACCTTC
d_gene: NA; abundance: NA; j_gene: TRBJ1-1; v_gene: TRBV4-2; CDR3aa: CASSRQDYTEAFF; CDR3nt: TGTGCCAGCAGCCGACAGGATTACACTGAAGCTTTCTTT
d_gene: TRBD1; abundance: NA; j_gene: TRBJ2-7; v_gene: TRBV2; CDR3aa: CASSGDRLRSSYEQYF; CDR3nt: TGTGCCAGCAGTGGGGACAGGTTGAGGAGCTCCTACGAGCAGTACTTC
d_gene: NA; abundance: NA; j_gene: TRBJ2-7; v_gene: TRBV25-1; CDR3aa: CASTGASYEQYF; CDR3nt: TGTGCCAGCACAGGGGCCAGCTACGAGCAGTACTTC
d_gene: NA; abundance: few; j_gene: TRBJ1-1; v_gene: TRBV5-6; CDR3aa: CASSYSGAEAFF; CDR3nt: TGTGCCAGCAGCTACAGTGGGGCTGAAGCTTTCTTT
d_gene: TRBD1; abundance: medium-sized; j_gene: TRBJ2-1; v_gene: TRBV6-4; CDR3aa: CASSDGTGGNEQFF; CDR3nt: TGTGCCAGCAGTGACGGGACAGGGGGCAATGAGCAGTTCTTC
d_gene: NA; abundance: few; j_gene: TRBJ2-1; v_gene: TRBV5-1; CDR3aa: CASSLGDPYNEQFF; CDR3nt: TGCGCCAGCAGCCTCGGGGACCCTTACAATGAGCAGTTCTTC
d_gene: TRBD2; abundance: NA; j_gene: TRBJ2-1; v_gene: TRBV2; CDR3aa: CASRIAGSSYNEQFF; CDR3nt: TGTGCCAGCAGGATAGCGGGGAGCTCCTACAATGAGCAGTTCTTC
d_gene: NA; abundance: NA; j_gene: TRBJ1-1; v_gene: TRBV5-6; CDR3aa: CASSSDSIEAFF; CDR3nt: TGTGCCAGCAGCTCCGACAGTATTGAAGCTTTCTTT
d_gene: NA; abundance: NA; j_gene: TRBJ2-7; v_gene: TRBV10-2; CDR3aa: CASSERSSYEQYF; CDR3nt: TGCGCCAGCAGTGAGAGGAGCTCCTACGAGCAGTACTTC
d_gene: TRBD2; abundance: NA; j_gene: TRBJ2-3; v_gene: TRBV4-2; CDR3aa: CASSLESGDYTDTQYF; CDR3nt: TGTGCCAGCAGCCTGGAATCCGGGGACTACACAGATACGCAGTATTTT
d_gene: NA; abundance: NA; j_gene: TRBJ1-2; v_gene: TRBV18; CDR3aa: CASSPDDLVGYGYTF; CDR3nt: TGTGCCAGCTCACCAGACGACCTGGTAGGGTATGGCTACACCTTC
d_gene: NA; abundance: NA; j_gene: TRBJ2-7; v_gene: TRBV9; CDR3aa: CASSVGGTSDEQYF; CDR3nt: TGTGCCAGCAGCGTAGGTGGTACGAGCGACGAGCAGTACTTC
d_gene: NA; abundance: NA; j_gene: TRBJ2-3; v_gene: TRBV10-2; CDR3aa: CASSESSGWGTDTQYF; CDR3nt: TGCGCCAGCAGTGAATCCTCGGGTTGGGGCACAGATACGCAGTATTTT
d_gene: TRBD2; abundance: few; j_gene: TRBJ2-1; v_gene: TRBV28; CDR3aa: CASSLWAPTSGNNEQFF; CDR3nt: TGTGCCAGCAGTTTATGGGCCCCCACTAGCGGGAACAATGAGCAGTTCTTC
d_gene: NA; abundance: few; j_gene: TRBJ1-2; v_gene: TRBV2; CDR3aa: CASLHRDHYGYTF; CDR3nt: TGTGCCAGCTTACACAGGGACCACTATGGCTACACCTTC
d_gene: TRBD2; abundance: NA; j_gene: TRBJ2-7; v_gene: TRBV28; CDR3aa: CASSITGTSGRYEQYF; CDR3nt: TGTGCCAGCAGTATAACGGGGACTAGCGGGAGGTACGAGCAGTACTTC
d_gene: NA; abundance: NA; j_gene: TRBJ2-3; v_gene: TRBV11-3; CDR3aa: CASSLEPGRLEYTQYF; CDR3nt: TGTGCCAGCAGCTTAGAGCCAGGGCGATTAGAGTATACGCAGTATTTT
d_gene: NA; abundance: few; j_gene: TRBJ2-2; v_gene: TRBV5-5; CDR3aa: CASSLGRTNTGELFF; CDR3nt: TGTGCCAGCAGCTTAGGACGTACGAACACCGGGGAGCTGTTTTTT
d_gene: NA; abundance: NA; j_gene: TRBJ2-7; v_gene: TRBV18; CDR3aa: CASSSDYEQYF; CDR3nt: TGTGCCAGCTCAAGCGACTACGAGCAGTACTTC
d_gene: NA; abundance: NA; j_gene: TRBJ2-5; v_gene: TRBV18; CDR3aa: CASSPALQGQETQYF; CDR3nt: TGTGCCAGCTCACCGGCCCTACAGGGACAAGAGACCCAGTACTTC
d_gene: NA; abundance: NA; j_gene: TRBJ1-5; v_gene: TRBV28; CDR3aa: CASSSATSAVINQPQHF; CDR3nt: TGTGCCAGCAGTTCCGCCACGTCGGCGGTGATCAATCAGCCCCAGCATTTT
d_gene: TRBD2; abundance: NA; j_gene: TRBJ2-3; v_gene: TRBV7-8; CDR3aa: CASSLSPLAGVVSQSQYF; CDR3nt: TGTGCCAGCAGCTTATCCCCTTTAGCGGGAGTAGTTTCCCAATCGCAGTATTTT
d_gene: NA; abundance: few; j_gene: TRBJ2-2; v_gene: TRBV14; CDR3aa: CASSLQRNTGELFF; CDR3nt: TGTGCCAGCAGCCTCCAGAGAAACACCGGGGAGCTGTTTTTT